This TCR beta chain is from a study of blood T cells in healthy people across ages. With regard to this clonotype: The germline gene is not matched at one end of the junction; a read error may be the cause.

The CDR3 spans 14 residues. The germline V gene encodes CDR1 SGHTA and CDR2 FQGNSA. Each donor gave 9.5 to 10 milliliters of peripheral blood. Each sample used at least 6.5 million PBMCs. A second PCR, run for about 7 to 11 cycles, used a sample-barcoded 5' primer plus a J-beta primer mix. Using its own MiXCR run on the 5' RACE reads, TCRdb lists one record per CDR3 protein. The sample holds approximately 1.5 million distinct CDR3 sequences, about 32% seen once. The sequenced sample consisted of blood. This TCR was sampled from a woman in her twenties or thirties in good health. The rearrangement uses TRBV7-2 and TRBJ2-3, with 9 nucleotides matching TRBD2. The DNA for the CDR3 is TGTGTCAGCAGCTTAGCGCTAGCGGGGAATACGCAGTATTTT. Its translation is CVSSLALAGNTQYF. Looking up the rest from reference TRBV7-2 and TRBJ2-3 gives the full variable domain: GAGVSQSPSNKVTEKGKDVELRCDPISGHTALYWYRQSLGQGLEFLIYFQGNSAPDKSGLPSDRFSAERTGGSVSTLTIQRTQQEDSAVYLCVSSLALAGNTQYFGPGTRLTVL.